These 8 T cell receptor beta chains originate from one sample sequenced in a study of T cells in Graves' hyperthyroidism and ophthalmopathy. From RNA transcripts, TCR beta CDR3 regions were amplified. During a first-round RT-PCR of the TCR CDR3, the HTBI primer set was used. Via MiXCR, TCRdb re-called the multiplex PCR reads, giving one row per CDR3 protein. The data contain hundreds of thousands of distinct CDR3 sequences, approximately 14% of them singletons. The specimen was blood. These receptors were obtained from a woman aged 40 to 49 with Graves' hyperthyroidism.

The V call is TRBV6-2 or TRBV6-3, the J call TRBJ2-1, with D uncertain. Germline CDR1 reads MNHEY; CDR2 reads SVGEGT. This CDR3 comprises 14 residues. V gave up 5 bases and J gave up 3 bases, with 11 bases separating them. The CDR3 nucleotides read TGTGCCAGCAGTCGGAGCACATACTACAATGAGCAGTTCTTC. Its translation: CASSRSTYYNEQFF.

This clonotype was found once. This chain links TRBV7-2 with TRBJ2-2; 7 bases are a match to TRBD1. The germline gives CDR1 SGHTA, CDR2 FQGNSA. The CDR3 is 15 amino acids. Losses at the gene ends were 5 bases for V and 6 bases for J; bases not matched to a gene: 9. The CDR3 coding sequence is TGTGCCAGCAGCGCCGTCGAACAGGGGCCCGGGGAGCTGTTTTTT. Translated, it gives CASSAVEQGPGELFF. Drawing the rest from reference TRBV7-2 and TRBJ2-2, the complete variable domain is GAGVSQSPSNKVTEKGKDVELRCDPISGHTALYWYRQSLGQGLEFLIYFQGNSAPDKSGLPSDRFSAERTGGSVSTLTIQRTQQEDSAVYLCASSAVEQGPGELFFGEGSRLTVL.

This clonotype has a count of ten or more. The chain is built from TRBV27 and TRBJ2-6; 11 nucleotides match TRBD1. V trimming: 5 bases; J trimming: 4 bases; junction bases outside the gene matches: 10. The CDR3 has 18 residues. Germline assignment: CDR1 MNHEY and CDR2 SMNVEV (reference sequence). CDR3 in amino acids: CASSLIGTGGSGANVLTF. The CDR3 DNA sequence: TGTGCCAGCAGTCTTATCGGGACAGGGGGGAGCGGGGCCAACGTCCTGACTTTC.

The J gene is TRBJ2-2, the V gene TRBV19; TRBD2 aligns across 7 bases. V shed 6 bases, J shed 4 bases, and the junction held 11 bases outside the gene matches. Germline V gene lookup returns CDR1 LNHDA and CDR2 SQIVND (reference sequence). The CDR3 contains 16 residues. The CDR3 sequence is CASRHLRASGTGELFF. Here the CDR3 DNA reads TGTGCCAGTAGACATCTCCGGGCTAGCGGCACCGGGGAGCTGTTTTTT.

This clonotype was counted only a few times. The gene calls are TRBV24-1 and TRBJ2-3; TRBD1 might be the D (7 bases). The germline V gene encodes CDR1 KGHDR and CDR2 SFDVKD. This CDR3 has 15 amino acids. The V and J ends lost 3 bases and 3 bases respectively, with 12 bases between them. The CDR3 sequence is CATSDPTGRTDTQYF. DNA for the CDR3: TGTGCCACCAGTGATCCGACAGGGAGGACAGATACGCAGTATTTT.

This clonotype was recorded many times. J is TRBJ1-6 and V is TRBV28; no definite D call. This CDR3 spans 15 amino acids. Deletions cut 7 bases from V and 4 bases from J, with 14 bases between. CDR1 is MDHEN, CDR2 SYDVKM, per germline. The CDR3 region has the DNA TGTGCCAGCACCTCCCCGGAGGAATATAATTCACCCCTCCACTTT. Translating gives CASTSPEEYNSPLHF.

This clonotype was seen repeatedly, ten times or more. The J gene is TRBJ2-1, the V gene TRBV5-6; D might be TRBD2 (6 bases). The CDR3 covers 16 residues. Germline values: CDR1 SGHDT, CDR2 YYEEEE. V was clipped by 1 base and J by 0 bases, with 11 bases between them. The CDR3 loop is CASSLPGLFSYNEQFF. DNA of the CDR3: TGTGCCAGCAGCTTGCCGGGACTGTTCTCCTACAATGAGCAGTTCTTC.

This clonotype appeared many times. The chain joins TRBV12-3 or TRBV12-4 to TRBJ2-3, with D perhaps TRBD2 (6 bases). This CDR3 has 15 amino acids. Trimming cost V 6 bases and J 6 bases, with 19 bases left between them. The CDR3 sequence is CASSLTSSALDTQYF. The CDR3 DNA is TGTGCCAGCAGCCTCACTAGCTCGGCCTTGGATACGCAGTATTTT.